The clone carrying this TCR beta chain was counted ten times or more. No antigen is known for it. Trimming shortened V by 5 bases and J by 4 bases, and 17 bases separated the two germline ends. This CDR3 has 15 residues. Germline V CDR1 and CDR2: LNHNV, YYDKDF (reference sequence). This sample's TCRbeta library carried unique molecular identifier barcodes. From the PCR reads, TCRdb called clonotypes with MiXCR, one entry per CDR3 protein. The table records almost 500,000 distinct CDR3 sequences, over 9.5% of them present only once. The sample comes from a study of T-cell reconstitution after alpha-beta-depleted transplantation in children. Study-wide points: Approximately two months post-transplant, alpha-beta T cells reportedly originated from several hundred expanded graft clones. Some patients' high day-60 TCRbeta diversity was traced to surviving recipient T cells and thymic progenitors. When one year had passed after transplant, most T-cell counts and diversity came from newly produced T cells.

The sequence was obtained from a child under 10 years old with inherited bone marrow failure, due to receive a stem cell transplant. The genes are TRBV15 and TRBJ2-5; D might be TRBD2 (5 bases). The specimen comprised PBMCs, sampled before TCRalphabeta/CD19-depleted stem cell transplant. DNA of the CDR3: TGTGCCACCAGCGGAGGACTGGGTGGTGGAGAGACCCAGTACTTC. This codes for CATSGGLGGGETQYF.